This T cell receptor beta chain emerged from a study of immune characterization of retroperitoneal liposarcoma. V was shortened by 2 bases and J by 7 bases, with 14 bases between the two germline ends. The CDR3 has 15 amino acids. TCRdb used MiXCR to reprocess the PCR reads, holding one entry per CDR3 protein. The sample contains 9,000 to 13,000 distinct CDR3 sequences, around a quarter of which appear only once. This TCR was recovered from a male donor with retroperitoneal liposarcoma. This chain links TRBV12-3 or TRBV12-4 with TRBJ2-2, with D perhaps matching TRBD1 (5 bases). The material sequenced was tumor tissue. CDR3 nucleotide sequence: TGTGCCAGCAGTTTATATCTAAGGGGCCGCGGGGAGCTGTTTTTT. Its protein product is CASSLYLRGRGELFF.